The 30 T cell receptor beta chains reported below all come from one sample, sequenced in a study of blood T cell repertoires in COVID-19. Clones were sequenced by immunoSEQ multiplex PCR, and TCRdb holds only the in-frame ones, with some missing. Here the sample spans some 350,000 clones, approximately 88% being singletons. Input material: PBMCs or T cells enriched from blood (not recorded which). These receptors were obtained from a man between 25 and 39 years old who had recovered from COVID-19.

This clone has only one observation. CDR3 DNA sequence: TGTGCTAGTGGTTTGGGGGGGGACAGGGACACTGAAGCTTTCTTT. The encoded protein is CASGLGGDRDTEAFF. The V call is TRBV12-5, the J call TRBJ1-1; the match to TRBD1 covers 9 bases. Trimming at V came to 1 base and at J to 3 bases, leaving 3 bases not matched to a gene. Germline V gene sequence: CDR1 LGHNT, CDR2 FRNRAP. The CDR3 runs 15 residues.

This chain joins TRBV24-1 and TRBJ2-3, with D perhaps matching TRBD1 (5 bases). There are 17 residues in the CDR3. With 3 bases removed from V and 6 bases from J, the gap between germline ends came to 21 bases. Germline CDR1 reads KGHDR; CDR2 reads SFDVKD. This CDR3 reads CATSDESRTSKRDTQYF. CDR3 bases: TGTGCCACCAGTGATGAATCTAGGACATCGAAGAGGGATACGCAGTATTTT.

This chain connects TRBV19 to TRBJ2-6; TRBD1 might be the D (6 bases). CDR1 and CDR2 (germline): LNHDA, SQIVND (reference sequence). V dropped 3 bases and J dropped 3 bases, with 9 bases sitting between them. This CDR3 spans 15 amino acids. DNA for the CDR3: TGTGCCAGTAGTATTCAGGGGCTTGGGGCCAACGTCCTGACTTTC. Protein: CASSIQGLGANVLTF.

The chain uses TRBV5-1 and TRBJ2-1; 7 bases match TRBD1. Germline CDR1 SGHRS, CDR2 YFSETQ. The CDR3 is 17 amino acids. With V trimmed by 4 bases and J by 3 bases, 13 bases remained unmatched. In nucleotides, the CDR3 is TGCGCCAGCAGCCCAGACAGGGCGAGGGACCTCTACAATGAGCAGTTCTTC. It specifies CASSPDRARDLYNEQFF. The entire variable domain, with the rest obtained from reference TRBV5-1 and TRBJ2-1, is as follows: KAGVTQTPRYLIKTRGQQVTLSCSPISGHRSVSWYQQTPGQGLQFLFEYFSETQRNKGNFPGRFSGRQFSNSRSEMNVSTLELGDSALYLCASSPDRARDLYNEQFFGPGTRLTVL.

The rearrangement joins TRBV7-6 to TRBJ2-5; 10 bases agree with TRBD2. This CDR3 contains 16 residues. CDR1 is SGHVS, CDR2 FNYEAQ, per germline. J lost 3 bases, V lost 3 bases, and 7 bases had no gene match. The CDR3 DNA reads as TGTGCCAGCAGCTTCCGGGGCAGCGGGGGGGAAGAGACCCAGTACTTC. Translation: CASSFRGSGGEETQYF.

The rearrangement joins TRBV30 to TRBJ1-6, with unresolved D. Trimming pared 4 bases from V and 7 bases from J, leaving 11 bases between. The CDR3 is 13 amino acids. From germline, CDR1 is GTSNPN and CDR2 SVGIG (reference sequence). CDR3 residues: CAWKRPGNSPLHF. CDR3 nucleotide sequence: TGTGCCTGGAAAAGGCCGGGGAATTCACCCCTCCACTTT.

This clone has only a few counts. The chain carries TRBV7-3 and TRBJ2-3; maybe TRBD1 (6 bases). CDR3 length: 14 amino acids. Germline values: CDR1 SGHTA, CDR2 FQGTGA. V lost 5 bases to trimming and J lost 3 bases, with 12 bases between them. The DNA for the CDR3 is TGTGCCAGCAGCCGATCAGGGGTAACAGATACGCAGTATTTT. Translation: CASSRSGVTDTQYF.

The gene calls are TRBV9 and TRBJ1-2, with TRBD1 identical over 7 bases. Trimming at V came to 7 bases and at J to 8 bases, leaving 17 bases not matched to a gene. The germline V gene has CDR1 SGDLS and CDR2 YYNGEE. The CDR3 extends over 15 amino acids. The CDR3 here is CASGKDRDPREGYTF. The CDR3, as DNA: TGTGCCAGCGGGAAAGACAGGGACCCCCGTGAAGGCTACACCTTC.

This chain uses TRBV6-5 with TRBJ2-5; D is unclear. The germline V gene has CDR1 MNHEY and CDR2 SVGAGI. Trimming stripped 0 bases from V and 4 bases from J, with 6 bases between. CDR3 length: 13 residues. CDR3 region: CASSYSTSETQYF. CDR3 in DNA: TGTGCCAGCAGTTACTCGACTTCAGAGACCCAGTACTTC.

The rearrangement joins TRBV12-3 or TRBV12-4 to TRBJ2-1, with a possible D match to TRBD2 (5 bases). The V end lost 8 bases, the J end lost 5 bases, and 10 bases lay between the germline ends. This CDR3 spans 12 amino acids. The CDR3 reads CASRGGNNEQFF. The CDR3, as DNA: TGTGCCAGCCGGGGTGGAAACAATGAGCAGTTCTTC.

J is TRBJ1-3 and V is TRBV30, with TRBD1 as a possible D gene (5 bases). V was shortened by 1 base and J by 0 bases, with 10 bases between the two germline ends. CDR3 length equals 15 residues. Germline V gene sequence: CDR1 GTSNPN, CDR2 SVGIG (reference sequence). CDR3 residues: CAWSGPTVSGNTIYF. CDR3 in DNA: TGTGCCTGGAGTGGGCCGACAGTCTCTGGAAACACCATATATTTT. Supplemented by reference TRBV30 and TRBJ1-3, the full variable domain reads SQTIHQWPATLVQPVGSPLSLECTVEGTSNPNLYWYRQAAGRGLQLLFYSVGIGQISSEVPQNLSASRPQDRQFILSSKKLLLSDSGFYLCAWSGPTVSGNTIYFGEGSWLTVV.

This clone was counted between two and nine times. The V gene is TRBV4-1, the J gene TRBJ2-7; possible D gene TRBD2, 6 bases. Germline values: CDR1 MGHRA, CDR2 YSYEKL. The V gene lost 4 bases and the J gene lost 3 bases, with 13 bases spanning the gap. This CDR3 comprises 14 residues. This CDR3 reads CASSREDARYEQYF. CDR3 DNA: TGCGCCAGCAGCCGGGAGGACGCCCGCTACGAGCAGTACTTC.

J is TRBJ1-5 and V is TRBV4-1, with 9 positions matching TRBD1. The V segment lost 1 base and the J segment 4 bases; nucleotides outside the gene matches: 2. This CDR3 is built from 15 residues. CDR1 is MGHRA and CDR2 is YSYEKL in the germline V gene. CDR3 bases: TGCGCCAGCAGCCAAGTGACAGGGGGTAATCAGCCCCAGCATTTT. Amino acids: CASSQVTGGNQPQHF.

The chain employs TRBV11-2 and TRBJ1-1, with TRBD1 matching over 10 bases. The J segment lost 7 bases and the V segment lost 2 bases, leaving 1 base of the junction unmatched. This CDR3 has 13 residues. Germline V CDR1 and CDR2: SGHAT, FQNNGV. DNA for the CDR3: TGTGCCAGCAGCTTATGGGACAGGGGTGAAGCTTTCTTT. Amino acid sequence: CASSLWDRGEAFF.

Remarks on this clone: Other nucleotide sequences from this sample produce the same CDR3. V usage is TRBV2 and J usage is TRBJ1-1; maybe TRBD1 (5 bases). V was cut by 3 bases and J by 1 base, with 9 bases left in between. The CDR3 sequence is 14 residues long. Germline V CDR1 and CDR2: SNHLY, FYNNEI. CDR3 region: CASSEQGPNTEAFF. As DNA, the CDR3 is TGTGCCAGCAGTGAGCAGGGCCCGAACACTGAAGCTTTCTTT.

The chain joins TRBV10-3 to TRBJ2-3; 8 bases line up with TRBD1. The CDR3 is 16 amino acids. The germline CDR1 and CDR2 sequences are ENHRY and SYGVKD. V shed 5 bases, J shed 1 base, and the junction held 8 bases outside the gene matches. CDR3 loop: CAISFSQGAGTDTQYF. The CDR3 coding sequence is TGTGCCATCAGTTTTTCCCAGGGGGCAGGCACAGATACGCAGTATTTT.

This chain connects TRBV28 to TRBJ1-3; D is perhaps TRBD1 (6 bases). CDR3 size: 16 residues. V lost 1 base and J lost 0, with 10 bases in between. Germline CDR1 and CDR2: MDHEN and SYDVKM. For the CDR3, the DNA is TGTGCCAGCAGTTTATTGCAGGGGAGCTCTGGAAACACCATATATTTT. Its translation is CASSLLQGSSGNTIYF.

The V gene is TRBV28, the J gene TRBJ2-7, with 8 bases identical to TRBD1. The V gene end was trimmed by 1 base and the J gene end by 7 bases; junction bases not matched to a gene: 9. CDR3 length: 15 residues. Germline lookup yields CDR1 MDHEN and CDR2 SYDVKM. CDR3 protein: CASSLSYRQGREQYF. As DNA, the CDR3 is TGTGCCAGCAGTTTATCGTACAGACAGGGGCGGGAGCAGTACTTC.

J is TRBJ2-7 and V is TRBV2; 8 nucleotides agree with TRBD1. Germline V gene data show CDR1 as SNHLY and CDR2 as FYNNEI. This CDR3 is 15 amino acids long. The V and J ends lost 5 bases and 2 bases, in that order; junction bases with no gene match: 8. CDR3 in amino acids: CASSYDDRGAYEQYF. The CDR3 nucleotides are TGTGCCAGCAGTTACGACGACAGGGGCGCCTACGAGCAGTACTTC.

The genes are TRBV7-6 and TRBJ2-7; maybe TRBD1 (6 bases). Germline V lookup: CDR1 SGHVS, CDR2 FNYEAQ. CDR3 length: 14 residues. Trimming cost V 1 base and J 6 bases, with 13 bases left between them. In DNA, the CDR3 is TGTGCCAGCAGCTTAGGCATTGGGGGCTTCGAGCAGTACTTC. It translates to CASSLGIGGFEQYF. Full variable domain (missing parts from reference TRBV7-6 and TRBJ2-7): GAGVSQSPRYKVTKRGQDVALRCDPISGHVSLYWYRQALGQGPEFLTYFNYEAQQDKSGLPNDRFSAERPEGSISTLTIQRTEQRDSAMYRCASSLGIGGFEQYFGPGTRLTVT.

This chain joins TRBV2 and TRBJ2-3; 9 nucleotides line up with TRBD2. The CDR3 runs to 17 residues. V shed 4 bases and J 4 bases; nucleotides not matched to a gene: 12. Germline CDR1 is SNHLY and CDR2 is FYNNEI. The CDR3 bases are TGTGCCAGCAGTGGGACGGTGGGACTAGCACGTCCAGATACGCAGTATTTT. Translating gives CASSGTVGLARPDTQYF. Filled out from reference TRBV2 and TRBJ2-3, the complete variable domain reads EPEVTQTPSHQVTQMGQEVILRCVPISNHLYFYWYRQILGQKVEFLVSFYNNEISEKSEIFDDQFSVERPDGSNFTLKIRSTKLEDSAMYFCASSGTVGLARPDTQYFGPGTRLTVL.

CDR3 loop: CASSLPGWDQPQHF. CDR3 DNA: TGTGCCAGCAGCTTACCAGGGTGGGATCAGCCCCAGCATTTT. V usage is TRBV5-8 and J usage is TRBJ1-5; a possible D gene is TRBD1 (5 bases). Germline CDR1 and CDR2: SGHTS and YDEGEE. Trimming left V 2 bases short and J 5 bases short, with 11 bases between. This CDR3 contains 14 residues.

The chain's CDR3 is CAGSEGESTDTQYF. The CDR3 DNA is TGCGCCGGGTCCGAGGGGGAGAGCACAGATACGCAGTATTTT. This sequence joins TRBV5-1 and TRBJ2-3, with a weak D call TRBD1 (6 bases). This CDR3 spans 14 amino acids. Trimming cost V 10 bases and J 0 bases, with 15 bases left between them. Germline values: CDR1 SGHRS, CDR2 YFSETQ.

The chain carries TRBV11-2 and TRBJ2-3; TRBD1 matches 7 bases. CDR3 size: 16 residues. V lost 3 bases and J lost 2; bases outside the gene matches: 8. CDR1 is SGHAT and CDR2 is FQNNGV in the germline V gene. The chain's CDR3 is CASSFRTGFSTDTQYF. The CDR3 region has the DNA TGTGCCAGCAGCTTTAGGACAGGCTTTTCCACAGATACGCAGTATTTT.

V gene TRBV5-1 combines with J gene TRBJ1-2; 7 nucleotides line up with TRBD1. This CDR3 comprises 14 residues. V shed 4 bases, J shed 0 bases, and the junction held 3 bases outside the gene matches. Looked up from germline, CDR1 is SGHRS and CDR2 is YFSETQ. The CDR3 bases are TGCGCCAGCAGCCCCGGGACAGCTAACTATGGCTACACCTTC. It is translated as CASSPGTANYGYTF.

The chain uses TRBV4-2 and TRBJ2-1; TRBD2 aligns across 12 bases. The trim removed 0 bases at V and 8 bases at J, leaving 11 bases unmatched. The CDR3 has 18 residues. Per germline, CDR1 LGHNA and CDR2 YNFKEQ. The CDR3, as DNA: TGTGCCAGCAGCCAAGATCGGGCTAGCGGGGGGGCCGGGGATGAGCAGTTCTTC. It specifies CASSQDRASGGAGDEQFF.

The chain has TRBV5-1 and TRBJ2-2, with TRBD1 identical over 8 bases. The J segment lost 1 base and the V segment lost 0 bases, leaving 5 bases of the junction unmatched. CDR3 length: 17 amino acids. Looked up from germline, CDR1 is SGHRS and CDR2 is YFSETQ. For the CDR3, the DNA is TGCGCCAGCAGCTTGGGATCGACAGGGGAGAACACCGGGGAGCTGTTTTTT. This encodes CASSLGSTGENTGELFF.

This chain uses TRBV11-3 with TRBJ2-5, with D unresolved. CDR3 size: 14 residues. The V end lost 4 bases, the J end lost 2 bases, and 11 bases lay between the germline ends. Per germline, CDR1 SGHNT and CDR2 YENEEA. The CDR3 is CASSSRSQQETQYF. The DNA of the CDR3 is TGTGCCAGCAGCTCTAGAAGCCAACAAGAGACCCAGTACTTC.

The chain combines TRBV7-9 with TRBJ1-1; D unclear. Trimming removed 5 bases from V and 6 bases from J, with 13 bases in between. The CDR3 consists of 13 residues. CDR1 and CDR2 (germline): SEHNR, FQNEAQ (reference sequence). This CDR3 is CASSITTVSEAFF. CDR3 nucleotides: TGTGCCAGCAGCATTACTACGGTCTCTGAAGCTTTCTTT.

This clone was counted a single time. The chain is built from TRBV4-1 and TRBJ2-3; 7 bases are a match to TRBD2. After removal of 1 base from V and 2 bases from J, the junction contained 3 bases not matched to a gene. The CDR3 is 15 amino acids. The V gene's germline CDR1 is MGHRA and CDR2 YSYEKL. The CDR3: CASSQGEGITDTQYF. Here the CDR3 DNA reads TGCGCCAGCAGCCAAGGGGAGGGAATCACAGATACGCAGTATTTT.